These 18 T cell receptor beta chains were sequenced from one sample in a study of regulatory T cells in long-lasting Graves disease. The TCR beta library used iRepertoire HTBI primers with Arm-PCR amplification of CDR3. TCRdb re-derived calls from the multiplex PCR reads in MiXCR, one entry per CDR3 protein. The sample has approximately 300,000 distinct CDR3 sequences; 15% to 20% are singletons. Time point of the sample: newly diagnosed GD, antithyroid drugs for less than 3 months. PBMC RNA served as the TCR library source. The material was peripheral blood mononuclear cells (PBMCs), obtained at new diagnosis, from a patient treated with antithyroid drugs. The receptors derive from a female donor with Graves disease.

The sample holds many counts of this clonotype. The rearrangement joins TRBV18 to TRBJ1-2; D not certain. The CDR3 totals 14 residues. V lost 6 bases and J lost 4, with 15 bases in between. Germline CDR1 KGHSH, CDR2 LQKENI. The CDR3 sequence is CASSPRLVAYGYTF. The CDR3 DNA reads TGTGCCAGCTCTCCTCGGTTGGTAGCCTATGGCTACACCTTC.

CDR3 sequence reads: CASSHPPGLANEQFF. The DNA for the CDR3 is TGTGCCAGCAGCCACCCCCCGGGACTAGCGAATGAGCAGTTCTTC. The chain recombines TRBV4-2 with TRBJ2-1, with 10 bases identical to TRBD2. The junction had 6 bases not matched to a gene; V was cut back by 3 bases and J by 7 bases. The CDR3 is made up of 15 amino acids. CDR1 and CDR2 from the germline V gene are LGHNA and YNFKEQ.

This clonotype was picked up many times. The J gene is TRBJ1-4, the V gene TRBV11-2, with D perhaps TRBD1 (5 bases). V gave up 6 bases and J gave up 2 bases, with 13 bases separating them. The CDR3 totals 15 residues. The germline CDR1 and CDR2 sequences are SGHAT and FQNNGV. CDR3 sequence reads: CASRTPGRTNEKLFF. The CDR3 DNA is TGTGCCAGCAGGACCCCGGGACGGACTAATGAAAAACTGTTTTTT.

This clonotype was seen many times. The chain uses TRBV27 and TRBJ2-7, with TRBD2 matching over 10 bases. The junction had 12 bases not matched to a gene; V was cut back by 5 bases and J by 5 bases. Germline V lookup: CDR1 MNHEY, CDR2 SMNVEV (reference sequence). The CDR3 covers 16 residues. CDR3 sequence (DNA): TGTGCCAGCAGTCCCCAAGCGGGAGGGCCGTGGGACGAGCAGTACTTC. As protein: CASSPQAGGPWDEQYF.

In this sample, this clonotype turned up many times. V is TRBV7-9 and J is TRBJ2-1; D perhaps matches TRBD2 (6 bases). There are 15 residues in the CDR3. CDR1 and CDR2 from the germline V gene are SEHNR and FQNEAQ (reference sequence). Trimming pared 2 bases from V and 1 base from J, leaving 9 bases between. CDR3 bases: TGTGCCAGCAGCTTAACGGGAGTGTCCTACAATGAGCAGTTCTTC. Encoded protein: CASSLTGVSYNEQFF.

This clonotype was seen repeatedly, ten times or more. V gene TRBV2 combines with J gene TRBJ1-2; D is perhaps TRBD1 (5 bases). The germline V gene encodes CDR1 SNHLY and CDR2 FYNNEI. This CDR3 contains 12 residues. The germline V and J ends were trimmed by 8 bases and 8 bases, with 15 bases remaining between them. CDR3 residues: CASRTGGGGYTF. The CDR3 nucleotides read TGTGCCAGCCGCACTGGGGGGGGAGGCTACACCTTC. The complete variable domain, with remaining parts taken from reference TRBV2 and TRBJ1-2, reads EPEVTQTPSHQVTQMGQEVILRCVPISNHLYFYWYRQILGQKVEFLVSFYNNEISEKSEIFDDQFSVERPDGSNFTLKIRSTKLEDSAMYFCASRTGGGGYTFGSGTRLTVV.

This clonotype was observed at least ten times. CDR3 nucleotides: TGTGCCAGCTCACGAGACGGATCGGATTCACCCCTCCACTTT. Protein sequence: CASSRDGSDSPLHF. V usage is TRBV18 and J usage is TRBJ1-6; D is undetermined. The CDR3 covers 14 residues. Trimming cost V 4 bases and J 8 bases, with 12 bases left between them. CDR1 is KGHSH, CDR2 LQKENI, per germline.

The chain employs TRBV4-1 and TRBJ2-2; 14 positions agree with TRBD2. This CDR3 is built from 19 residues. Germline V gene data show CDR1 as MGHRA and CDR2 as YSYEKL. V trimming: 0 bases; J trimming: 5 bases; junction bases outside the gene matches: 8. The CDR3 region has the DNA TGCGCCAGCAGCCAAGACCTATTTGGACTAGCGGGAGGAACCGGGGAGCTGTTTTTT. Translated: CASSQDLFGLAGGTGELFF.

This clonotype was seen only a few times. The rearrangement links TRBV12-3 or TRBV12-4 to TRBJ1-1; D is ambiguous. The length of the CDR3 is 12 residues. V gave up 11 bases and J gave up 4 bases, with 14 bases separating them. CDR3 in amino acids: CAAGKVITEAFF. For the CDR3, the DNA is TGTGCCGCCGGAAAGGTAATCACTGAAGCTTTCTTT.

In its sample, this clonotype was seen many times. The genes are TRBV5-8 and TRBJ2-7, with 7 bases lining up with TRBD1. Germline CDR1 SGHTS, CDR2 YDEGEE. Trimming took 0 bases from V and 5 from J; bases not matched to a gene: 2. CDR3 length: 13 residues. The CDR3 coding sequence is TGTGCCAGCAGCTTGGCCAGGGGGAACGAGCAGTACTTC. This codes for CASSLARGNEQYF.

The V gene is TRBV29-1, the J gene TRBJ1-1; 7 positions agree with TRBD1. V was pared by 5 bases and J by 5 bases, with 14 bases of the junction left unmatched. The CDR3 is 15 amino acids. Germline loops: CDR1 SQVTM, CDR2 ANQGSEA. In nucleotides, the CDR3 is TGCAGCGTTTCCGAGGGGGCGCGAAGTCGGACTGAAGCTTTCTTT. Translating it yields CSVSEGARSRTEAFF.

This clonotype came up a few times. This chain links TRBV20-1 with TRBJ1-4; TRBD1 aligns across 9 bases. V lost 1 base, J lost 7 bases, and 4 bases stayed unmatched. From germline, CDR1 is DFQATT and CDR2 SNEGSKA (reference sequence). The CDR3 covers 14 residues. The CDR3 loop reads CSARAGQGSEKLFF. CDR3 bases: TGCAGTGCTAGAGCGGGACAGGGAAGTGAAAAACTGTTTTTT.

In this sample, this clonotype turned up many times. The V gene is TRBV12-3 or TRBV12-4, the J gene TRBJ2-2; 8 bases line up with TRBD1. Trimming removed 6 bases from V and 2 bases from J; junction bases left unmatched: 5. The CDR3 has 15 amino acids. CDR3 amino acids: CASREQGANTGELFF. The CDR3 nucleotides are TGTGCCAGCAGAGAGCAGGGGGCCAACACCGGGGAGCTGTTTTTT.

This clonotype was counted between two and nine times. This may come from a read error, since a much larger clone is one base off. This chain links TRBV12-3 or TRBV12-4 with TRBJ2-2; D remains ambiguous. The CDR3 has 12 amino acids. Trimming cost V 7 bases and J 6 bases, with 9 bases left between them. CDR3 nucleotides: TGTGCCAGCATGCCGCAGGCCGGGGAGCTGTTTTTT. It specifies CASMPQAGELFF.

This clonotype was recorded many times. The chain is built from TRBV5-8 and TRBJ2-1; TRBD2 is a possible D gene (5 bases). V lost 3 bases and J 3 bases, leaving 19 bases between the germline ends. Germline lookup yields CDR1 SGHTS and CDR2 YDEGEE. This CDR3 is built from 17 residues. The CDR3 sequence: CASSSGVRLDDYNEQFF. CDR3 nucleotides: TGTGCCAGCAGCTCCGGGGTAAGGTTGGACGACTACAATGAGCAGTTCTTC.

This clonotype was detected ten times or more. The chain recombines TRBV27 with TRBJ2-1; D is undetermined. The ends were cut back, 3 bases at V and 9 bases at J, with 15 bases in the middle. The CDR3 contains 14 residues. The germline V gene has CDR1 MNHEY and CDR2 SMNVEV (reference sequence). The CDR3 coding sequence is TGTGCCAGCAGTTTTACTCCTCGATCGGGTGAGCAGTTCTTC. Translation: CASSFTPRSGEQFF.

This clonotype was recorded many times. This chain connects TRBV28 to TRBJ2-3, with a weak D call TRBD2 (5 bases). Trimming shortened V by 4 bases and J by 3 bases, and 14 bases separated the two germline ends. CDR3 length: 15 amino acids. Germline CDR1 MDHEN, CDR2 SYDVKM. The CDR3 reads CASSSPRRPTDTQYF. The CDR3 DNA follows: TGTGCCAGCAGTTCCCCCCGGAGGCCTACAGATACGCAGTATTTT.

The J gene is TRBJ1-6, the V gene TRBV18, with TRBD1 matching 7 bases. CDR3 length equals 15 residues. Germline CDR1 reads KGHSH; CDR2 reads LQKENI. The V and J ends lost 6 bases and 5 bases, in that order; junction bases with no gene match: 7. CDR3 sequence reads: CASSRGQVNNSPLHF. The CDR3 region has the DNA TGTGCCAGCTCCCGAGGACAGGTCAATAATTCACCCCTCCACTTT.